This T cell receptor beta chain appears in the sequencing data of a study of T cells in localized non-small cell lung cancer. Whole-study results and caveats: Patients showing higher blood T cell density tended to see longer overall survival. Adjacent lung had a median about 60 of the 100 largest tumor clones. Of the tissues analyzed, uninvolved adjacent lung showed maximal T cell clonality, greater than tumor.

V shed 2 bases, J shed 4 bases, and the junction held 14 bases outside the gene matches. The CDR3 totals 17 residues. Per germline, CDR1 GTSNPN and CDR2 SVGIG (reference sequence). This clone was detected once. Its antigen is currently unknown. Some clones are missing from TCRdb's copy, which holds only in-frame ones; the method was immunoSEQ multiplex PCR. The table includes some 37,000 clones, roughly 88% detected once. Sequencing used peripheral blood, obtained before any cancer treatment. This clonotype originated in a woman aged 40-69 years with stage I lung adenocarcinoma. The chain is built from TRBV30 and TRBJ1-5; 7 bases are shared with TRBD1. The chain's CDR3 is CAWSTTGTSVRNQPQHF. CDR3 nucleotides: TGTGCCTGGAGTACGACAGGGACGTCGGTGAGGAATCAGCCCCAGCATTTT.